The source of this T cell receptor (beta chain) is a study of response to subunit inactivated influenza vaccine. Findings of the study overall: Few additional T cells are recruited per seasonal influenza vaccination, authors suggested.

TCRdb fed the RT-PCR reads into MiXCR, producing one record per CDR3 protein. Of approximately 500,000 distinct CDR3 sequences in the sample, 11% to 15% were seen once. A few counts support this clonotype. The antigen is undetermined. The CDR3 covers 13 residues. Germline V CDR1 and CDR2: KGHSH, LQKENI. The trim removed 6 bases at V and 5 bases at J, leaving 7 bases unmatched. This sample comprised PBMCs from blood, obtained roughly 12 days after vaccination. V usage is TRBV18 and J usage is TRBJ2-7; 7 nucleotides line up with TRBD2. The sequence was collected from a man over 45 who received an inactivated influenza vaccine. The CDR3 sequence: CASSPGGTNEQYF. The CDR3 region has the DNA TGTGCCAGCTCCCCGGGAGGAACCAACGAGCAGTACTTC.